Listed below are T cell receptor beta chains from one sample, sequenced in a study of T cells in Graves' hyperthyroidism and ophthalmopathy. TCRdb re-analysed the multiplex PCR reads in MiXCR, keeping a single row per CDR3 protein. The sample yields 500,000 or so distinct CDR3 sequences, around 16% seen once. Sequenced input: blood. The receptor set was obtained from a woman aged 25 to 39 with Graves' ophthalmopathy. CDR3s include the opening cysteine and the closing phenylalanine or tryptophan. The D gene is left open where the match is weak.

CDR3 protein: CSAPAPGTSAKILTYEQYF; V gene: TRBV20-1; D gene: TRBD2
CDR3 protein: CASSPGLAGVNTGELFF; V gene: TRBV13; D gene: TRBD2
CDR3 protein: CASSLADYNTGELFF; V gene: TRBV7-2; D gene: .
CDR3 protein: CASSHWTGPSEKLFF; V gene: TRBV7-8; D gene: TRBD1
CDR3 protein: CASSLDSPRGNQPQHF; V gene: TRBV7-8; D gene: .
CDR3 protein: CASSPTLGQGRREQYF; V gene: TRBV28; D gene: .
CDR3 protein: CSARDHGTSGYNEQFF; V gene: TRBV20-1; D gene: TRBD2
CDR3 protein: CASSLKGKNYGYTF; V gene: TRBV7-2; D gene: .
CDR3 protein: CAWSVWGQVETEAFF; V gene: TRBV30; D gene: .
CDR3 protein: CSVRQGSTEAFF; V gene: TRBV29-1; D gene: .
CDR3 protein: CAISEEDSGTDTQYF; V gene: TRBV10-3; D gene: TRBD2
CDR3 protein: CSVEPGNGNEQFF; V gene: TRBV29-1; D gene: .
CDR3 protein: CASTLGQLHQPQHF; V gene: TRBV5-8; D gene: .
CDR3 protein: CASRISGTDNEKLFF; V gene: TRBV6-1; D gene: TRBD1
CDR3 protein: CASSRDVSLTDTQYF; V gene: TRBV11-2; D gene: .
CDR3 protein: CASGLVLLGQVVGYTF; V gene: TRBV12-5; D gene: .
CDR3 protein: CASSLGQVWTEAFF; V gene: TRBV12-3/TRBV12-4; D gene: TRBD1
CDR3 protein: CSAREDRPLQPQHF; V gene: TRBV20-1; D gene: .
CDR3 protein: CASSYSTGGLEQYF; V gene: TRBV6-2/TRBV6-3; D gene: .
CDR3 protein: CASSEGAFFYGYTF; V gene: TRBV9; D gene: TRBD1
CDR3 protein: CSADGRLAGFETQYF; V gene: TRBV20-1; D gene: TRBD2
CDR3 protein: CTSSSDFYEQYF; V gene: TRBV7-2; D gene: .
CDR3 protein: CASSFHGATWVQYF; V gene: TRBV28; D gene: .
CDR3 protein: CSAEGLRGSNQPQHF; V gene: TRBV20-1; D gene: .
CDR3 protein: CASSLSGDVATQYF; V gene: TRBV28; D gene: .
CDR3 protein: CASSLVERGQSYEQYF; V gene: TRBV11-2; D gene: TRBD1
CDR3 protein: CAIEKQENTEAFF; V gene: TRBV10-3; D gene: .
CDR3 protein: CASSQAVYAKAGELFF; V gene: TRBV4-2; D gene: .
CDR3 protein: CATSRGGTIQFF; V gene: TRBV15; D gene: TRBD2
CDR3 protein: CASSRRLDPGPYNEQFF; V gene: TRBV5-1; D gene: .
CDR3 protein: CAWSVGTINGLEQYF; V gene: TRBV30; D gene: TRBD2
CDR3 protein: CASSLLAGRWRTYEQYF; V gene: TRBV28; D gene: .